The 7 T cell receptor beta chains given below trace back to one sample, sequenced in a study of T cells after yellow fever vaccination. A single record per CDR3 protein comes from TCRdb applying MiXCR to the 5' RACE reads. The sample contains 300,000 to 400,000 distinct CDR3 sequences, about 10% of which appear only once. The sequencing here drew on CD4+ T cells sorted from PBMCs, taken 45 days after the yellow fever booster vaccination. The receptor source for this set is a man between 18 and 29 years old who received the YFV17D yellow fever vaccine.

This clonotype was seen a handful of times. The J gene is TRBJ1-5, the V gene TRBV6-5, with D possibly being TRBD1 (6 bases). The V end lost 2 bases, the J end lost 6 bases, and 8 bases lay between the germline ends. The CDR3 length is 13 residues. Germline V lookup: CDR1 MNHEY, CDR2 SVGAGI. CDR3 region: CASSYAGVQPQHF. The DNA for the CDR3 is TGTGCCAGCAGTTACGCAGGGGTTCAGCCCCAGCATTTT.

CDR3 loop: CAGRRQGDHYGYTF. CDR3 coding DNA: TGTGCCGGCCGGCGGCAGGGAGACCACTATGGCTACACCTTC. The V and J genes are TRBV6-2 or TRBV6-3 and TRBJ1-2; tentatively, D is TRBD1 (5 bases). V gave up 11 bases and J gave up 3 bases, with 19 bases separating them. Germline assignment: CDR1 MNHEY and CDR2 SVGEGT. This CDR3 comprises 14 residues.

The sample holds a few counts of this clonotype. This rearrangement joins TRBV6-1 to TRBJ1-2; 7 bases line up with TRBD1. The CDR3 consists of 13 residues. V dropped 6 bases and J dropped 7; count of bases not matched to a gene: 8. Looked up from germline, CDR1 is MNHNS and CDR2 is SASEGT. CDR3 sequence: CASRRTGAGGYTF. The CDR3 nucleotides read TGTGCCAGCAGGAGAACAGGGGCCGGTGGCTACACCTTC.

This clonotype was observed a few times. The genes are TRBV5-1 and TRBJ1-1, with D tentatively TRBD1 (5 bases). V lost 0 bases and J 1 base, leaving 7 bases between the germline ends. Per germline, CDR1 SGHRS and CDR2 YFSETQ. CDR3 length: 14 residues. The CDR3 protein is CASSLGGANTEAFF. For the CDR3, the DNA is TGCGCCAGCAGCTTGGGCGGGGCGAACACTGAAGCTTTCTTT.

This clonotype has more than one count but fewer than ten. The genes are TRBV7-2 and TRBJ1-1; D unresolved. Trimming pared 4 bases from V and 6 bases from J, leaving 15 bases between. The germline V gene has CDR1 SGHTA and CDR2 FQGNSA. The CDR3 has 14 amino acids. DNA for the CDR3: TGTGCCAGCAGCTACCGGATCTCTAGCCCTGAAGCTTTCTTT. Protein: CASSYRISSPEAFF. Using reference TRBV7-2 and TRBJ1-1 for the parts outside the CDR3, the full variable domain is GAGVSQSPSNKVTEKGKDVELRCDPISGHTALYWYRQSLGQGLEFLIYFQGNSAPDKSGLPSDRFSAERTGGSVSTLTIQRTQQEDSAVYLCASSYRISSPEAFFGQGTRLTVV.

This clonotype was counted between two and nine times. The rearrangement links TRBV2 to TRBJ2-5; D uncertain. CDR3 length: 12 residues. The ends were cut back, 6 bases at V and 7 bases at J, with 12 bases in the middle. Germline CDR1 is SNHLY and CDR2 is FYNNEI. The DNA of the CDR3 is TGTGCCAGCAGGGCGTCGGCCAGGACCCAGTACTTC. It codes for CASRASARTQYF. The full variable domain, its missing parts supplied by reference TRBV2 and TRBJ2-5, is EPEVTQTPSHQVTQMGQEVILRCVPISNHLYFYWYRQILGQKVEFLVSFYNNEISEKSEIFDDQFSVERPDGSNFTLKIRSTKLEDSAMYFCASRASARTQYFGPGTRLLVL.

In its sample, this clonotype was seen a few times. This sequence joins TRBV11-2 and TRBJ2-7; possibly TRBD2 for D (6 bases). The CDR3 is 14 residues long. The germline V and J ends were trimmed by 1 base and 0 bases, with 7 bases remaining between them. Germline CDR1 and CDR2: SGHAT and FQNNGV. For the CDR3, the DNA is TGTGCCAGCAGCTTAGTGGGGGGCTCCTACGAGCAGTACGTC. It translates to CASSLVGGSYEQYV.